A selection of T cell receptor beta chains follows, all from one sample in a study of cytomegalovirus exposure and HLA in healthy donors. Profiling relied on immunoSEQ multiplex PCR, and the TCRdb table lists in-frame clones only, not all of them. The sample has over 75,000 clones, approximately 72% seen once. The sequenced sample was PBMCs. All receptors derive from a man aged 35-49 years in good health and CMV-seropositive. The CDR3 runs from the conserved cysteine through the conserved F or W. Fields, in order: clone size, V gene, D gene, J gene, CDR3 DNA, CDR3 protein. D genes are given only for firm matches. For some rows the clone size is stated as once, few or many, or as a class when expanded; others skip it.

clone_size: NA
v_call: TRBV25-1
d_call: NA
j_call: TRBJ2-3
cdr3_nt: TGTGCCAGCAGTTCAGGGGGGTCTATCACAGATACGCAGTATTTT
cdr3_aa: CASSSGGSITDTQYF

clone_size: NA
v_call: TRBV6-6
d_call: NA
j_call: TRBJ2-3
cdr3_nt: TGTGCCCGCAGAGGGGTTTATTCGGATACGCAGTATTTT
cdr3_aa: CARRGVYSDTQYF

clone_size: NA
v_call: TRBV9
d_call: TRBD2
j_call: TRBJ2-5
cdr3_nt: TGTGCCAGCAGCGGGGGGACTAGCATGGAGACCCAGTACTTC
cdr3_aa: CASSGGTSMETQYF

clone_size: once
v_call: TRBV5-1
d_call: TRBD1
j_call: TRBJ1-1
cdr3_nt: TGCGCCAGCAGCTTGGATCTCGGGACAGAACGTGAAGCTTTCTTT
cdr3_aa: CASSLDLGTEREAFF

clone_size: NA
v_call: TRBV19
d_call: NA
j_call: TRBJ1-1
cdr3_nt: TGTGCCAGTAGGCGTGGTAGGGGTTTTGAGATCCCTGAAGCTTTCTTT
cdr3_aa: CASRRGRGFEIPEAFF

clone_size: NA
v_call: TRBV9
d_call: TRBD2
j_call: TRBJ2-5
cdr3_nt: TGTGCCAGCAGCGTAGGAGCTAGCGGCAAAGAGACCCAGTACTTC
cdr3_aa: CASSVGASGKETQYF

clone_size: few
v_call: TRBV4-2
d_call: NA
j_call: TRBJ2-1
cdr3_nt: TGTGCCAGCAGCCCTTCCGGGGGAACCTACAATGAGCAGTTCTTC
cdr3_aa: CASSPSGGTYNEQFF

clone_size: few
v_call: TRBV7-8
d_call: TRBD2
j_call: TRBJ2-1
cdr3_nt: TGTGCCAGCAGTACTAGCGGGGGATACAATGAGCAGTTCTTC
cdr3_aa: CASSTSGGYNEQFF

clone_size: NA
v_call: TRBV5-1
d_call: NA
j_call: TRBJ1-3
cdr3_nt: TGCGCCAGCAGCTTGGAGGTAGAGGGAGACACCATATATTTT
cdr3_aa: CASSLEVEGDTIYF

clone_size: NA
v_call: TRBV5-6
d_call: NA
j_call: TRBJ1-1
cdr3_nt: TGTGCCAGCAGCTTGAAAGGGGTGCCTGAAGCTTTCTTT
cdr3_aa: CASSLKGVPEAFF

clone_size: NA
v_call: TRBV5-1
d_call: NA
j_call: TRBJ2-7
cdr3_nt: TGCGCCAGCAGCTTGGACAGATCCTACGAGCAGTACTTC
cdr3_aa: CASSLDRSYEQYF

clone_size: NA
v_call: TRBV28
d_call: NA
j_call: TRBJ1-6
cdr3_nt: TGTGCCAGCAGCACCGACAGGCCTAATTCACCCCTCCACTTT
cdr3_aa: CASSTDRPNSPLHF

clone_size: many
v_call: TRBV6-4
d_call: NA
j_call: TRBJ2-1
cdr3_nt: TGTGCCAGCAGTGACTGGGCAGGGGGGAATTTGAATGAGCAGTTCTTC
cdr3_aa: CASSDWAGGNLNEQFF

clone_size: NA
v_call: TRBV7-9
d_call: TRBD2
j_call: TRBJ2-5
cdr3_nt: TGTGCCAGCAGCTCCCTAGCGGGGGGGAGTGGAGAGACCCAGTACTTC
cdr3_aa: CASSSLAGGSGETQYF

clone_size: NA
v_call: TRBV7-9
d_call: NA
j_call: TRBJ1-4
cdr3_nt: TGTGCCAGCAGCTTAGGAGGGAGAAAACTGTTTTTT
cdr3_aa: CASSLGGRKLFF

clone_size: NA
v_call: TRBV7-3
d_call: NA
j_call: TRBJ2-5
cdr3_nt: TGTGCCAGCAGTCGTGGGGGAGGGGGGAGGACCCAGTACTTC
cdr3_aa: CASSRGGGGRTQYF

clone_size: NA
v_call: TRBV4-1
d_call: TRBD2
j_call: TRBJ2-7
cdr3_nt: TGCGCCAGCAGCCGGCGACTAGCGGGAGGGCCCAATGCCGAGCAGTACTTC
cdr3_aa: CASSRRLAGGPNAEQYF

clone_size: NA
v_call: TRBV10-3
d_call: NA
j_call: TRBJ2-7
cdr3_nt: TGTGCCATCAGTGAGGACAGCCGACACTCCTACGAGCAGTACTTC
cdr3_aa: CAISEDSRHSYEQYF

clone_size: NA
v_call: TRBV9
d_call: TRBD1
j_call: TRBJ1-2
cdr3_nt: TGTGCCAGCAGCGCGAATGACAGGGGCCGCTTAAACTTC
cdr3_aa: CASSANDRGRLNF

clone_size: NA
v_call: TRBV5-1
d_call: TRBD1
j_call: TRBJ1-1
cdr3_nt: TGCGCCAGCAGACTTAATGTCCAGGGGGCCACTGAAGCTTTCTTT
cdr3_aa: CASRLNVQGATEAFF

clone_size: once
v_call: TRBV5-1
d_call: NA
j_call: TRBJ2-2
cdr3_nt: TGCGCCAGCAGCCAAACTAGTACGGTCACCGGGGAGCTGTTTTTT
cdr3_aa: CASSQTSTVTGELFF

clone_size: NA
v_call: TRBV28
d_call: NA
j_call: TRBJ2-7
cdr3_nt: TGTGCCAGCACCACTCTCCCCGGGATTAACGAGCAGTACTTC
cdr3_aa: CASTTLPGINEQYF

clone_size: NA
v_call: TRBV9
d_call: TRBD2
j_call: TRBJ2-2
cdr3_nt: TGTGCCAGCAGCGCCCGGACTAGCGGCGGGAGCGGGGAGCTGTTTTTT
cdr3_aa: CASSARTSGGSGELFF

clone_size: NA
v_call: TRBV2
d_call: TRBD2
j_call: TRBJ2-1
cdr3_nt: TGTGCCAGCAGTGATCAGCGGGGCGATGAGCAGTTCTTC
cdr3_aa: CASSDQRGDEQFF

clone_size: NA
v_call: TRBV9
d_call: NA
j_call: TRBJ2-3
cdr3_nt: TGTGCCAGCAGCGTAGTGGCAGGGCAAACAGATACGCAGTATTTT
cdr3_aa: CASSVVAGQTDTQYF

clone_size: NA
v_call: TRBV6-1
d_call: NA
j_call: TRBJ1-4
cdr3_nt: TGTGCCAGCAGACAGGATTTGTGGACTAATGAAAAACTGTTTTTT
cdr3_aa: CASRQDLWTNEKLFF

clone_size: NA
v_call: TRBV19
d_call: NA
j_call: TRBJ2-7
cdr3_nt: TGTGCCAGTAGTATGGCTCGGGGTGACGAGCAGTACTTC
cdr3_aa: CASSMARGDEQYF

clone_size: NA
v_call: TRBV5-4
d_call: NA
j_call: TRBJ1-2
cdr3_nt: TGTGCCAGCAGCTTGCCAGGGGCCATGTATGGCTACACCTTC
cdr3_aa: CASSLPGAMYGYTF